This T cell receptor (beta chain) was identified in a study of CD8 T cells in Susac syndrome. RNA totalling about 0.45 to 1 ug underwent reverse transcription with random hexamers. An immunoSEQ multiplex PCR amplified TCR beta CDR3 over 54 Vbeta and 13 Jbeta. From the immunoSEQ multiplex PCR reads, TCRdb called clonotypes with MiXCR, one entry per CDR3 protein. The repertoire holds approximately 300,000 distinct CDR3 sequences, with 75% to 85% as singletons. CD8+ and CD4+ T cells from blood underwent TCR beta sequencing. Relapsing-remitting disease, either stable or active, was present in the treatment-naive patients who were the multiple sclerosis controls. Study findings and constraints: The study's TCR sequencing and HLA analysis covered a relatively small number of individuals, and the study acknowledged this.

The CDR3 runs to 16 residues. V was shortened by 1 base and J by 0 bases, with 14 bases between the two germline ends. Germline assignment: CDR1 SGHRS and CDR2 YFSETQ. Concerning this clonotype: Its antigen is unidentified.

V usage is TRBV5-1 and J usage is TRBJ2-7; D is uncertain. The sample taken for sequencing was CD8+ T cells from PBMCs. The clonotype originates from a human donor with multiple sclerosis. The CDR3 region is CASSLYLVSPSYEQYF. CDR3 in DNA: TGCGCCAGCAGCTTGTACTTGGTCAGTCCCTCCTACGAGCAGTACTTC.